Shown below are 23 T cell receptor beta chains from a single sample sequenced in a study of shared clonotypes between healthy human individuals. Repertoires were generated with immunoSEQ multiplex PCR, while TCRdb's copy carries only in-frame clones and drops some. The table has about 510,000 clones, roughly 95% seen once. Sequences were obtained from naive CD4+ T cells sorted from blood. The subset here: CD45RA+ positively selected. The receptor set was obtained from a woman in her twenties or thirties in good health.

This rearrangement joins TRBV9 to TRBJ1-1, with D perhaps matching TRBD1 (6 bases). This CDR3 has 16 residues. Trimming removed 1 base at V and 0 bases at J, with 13 bases between. The germline gives CDR1 SGDLS, CDR2 YYNGEE. The CDR3: CASSVSTGQMNTEAFF. In DNA, the CDR3 is TGTGCCAGCAGCGTAAGTACAGGGCAAATGAACACTGAAGCTTTCTTT.

The V call is TRBV18, the J call TRBJ1-2, with a tentative D call TRBD1 (5 bases). This CDR3 contains 14 residues. V was clipped by 2 bases and J by 6 bases, with 13 bases between them. CDR1 KGHSH and CDR2 LQKENI come from the germline V gene. This CDR3 is CASSPGTDQNGYTF. DNA for the CDR3: TGTGCCAGCTCACCAGGGACCGACCAGAATGGCTACACCTTC. The full variable domain, in which reference TRBV18 and TRBJ1-2 provide the parts outside the CDR3, is NAGVMQNPRHLVRRRGQEARLRCSPMKGHSHVYWYRQLPEEGLKFMVYLQKENIIDESGMPKERFSAEFPKEGPSILRIQQVVRGDSAAYFCASSPGTDQNGYTFGSGTRLTVV.

The chain employs TRBV19 and TRBJ1-3, with a tentative D call TRBD1 (5 bases). The V end lost 4 bases, the J end lost 0 bases, and 10 bases lay between the germline ends. This CDR3 spans 15 amino acids. Germline V gene sequence: CDR1 LNHDA, CDR2 SQIVND (reference sequence). The CDR3: CASSTDRVSGNTIYF. The CDR3 nucleotides are TGTGCCAGTAGTACCGACAGAGTCTCTGGAAACACCATATATTTT.

The chain has TRBV7-9 and TRBJ2-7; 10 nucleotides align to TRBD2. V lost 5 bases, J lost 2 bases, and 3 bases stayed unmatched. The CDR3 is 14 amino acids. Per the germline V gene, CDR1 is SEHNR and CDR2 is FQNEAQ (reference sequence). Here the CDR3 reads CASSQSGRAYEQYF. In DNA, the CDR3 is TGTGCCAGCAGCCAAAGCGGGAGGGCCTACGAGCAGTACTTC.

The rearrangement uses TRBV28 and TRBJ2-7; no reliable D call. Trimming removed 3 bases at V and 3 bases at J, with 12 bases between. Germline V gives CDR1 MDHEN, CDR2 SYDVKM. The CDR3 sequence is 14 residues long. The CDR3 loop reads CASSFPQRSYEQYF. The CDR3 DNA reads TGTGCCAGCAGTTTCCCCCAGAGGAGCTACGAGCAGTACTTC.

CDR3 in DNA: TGTGCCACCAGCTTGTTGGACAATTCCTACGAGCAGTACTTC. Amino acid sequence: CATSLLDNSYEQYF. The gene calls are TRBV15 and TRBJ2-7, with D perhaps TRBD1 (5 bases). Germline V lookup: CDR1 LNHNV, CDR2 YYDKDF (reference sequence). Trimming removed 5 bases from V and 1 base from J, with 12 bases in between. The CDR3 is 14 amino acids.

The chain recombines TRBV4-2 with TRBJ2-7; D perhaps matches TRBD1 (6 bases). V lost 1 base and J 2 bases, leaving 15 bases between the germline ends. This CDR3 spans 16 amino acids. Germline values: CDR1 LGHNA, CDR2 YNFKEQ. The CDR3 spells CASSQVPGTRPYEQYF. CDR3 DNA: TGTGCCAGCAGCCAAGTACCTGGGACAAGACCCTACGAGCAGTACTTC.

The rearrangement uses TRBV5-1 and TRBJ2-7; 10 bases align to TRBD1. The germline V gene encodes CDR1 SGHRS and CDR2 YFSETQ. With 6 bases clipped from V and 3 bases from J, the junction kept 15 bases outside the gene matches. This CDR3 spans 17 amino acids. CDR3: CASNLGQGVSLYYEQYF. DNA for the CDR3: TGCGCCAGCAATCTTGGACAGGGGGTATCCCTCTACTACGAGCAGTACTTC.

The chain carries TRBV28 and TRBJ1-5, with no clear D. From germline, CDR1 is MDHEN and CDR2 SYDVKM. This CDR3 is built from 17 residues. V shed 3 bases and J shed 0 bases, with 15 bases lying between them. The CDR3 here is CASSLTKGQHSNQPQHF. The CDR3 DNA sequence: TGTGCCAGCAGTTTGACGAAGGGCCAGCATAGCAATCAGCCCCAGCATTTT.

This clone has only one observation. The chain is built from TRBV28 and TRBJ2-6; D not certain. Trimming shortened V by 6 bases and J by 2 bases, and 11 bases separated the two germline ends. The CDR3 is made up of 15 amino acids. Germline CDR1 and CDR2: MDHEN and SYDVKM. CDR3: CASSLFWAGANVLTF. The CDR3 nucleotides read TGTGCCAGCAGCCTCTTTTGGGCTGGGGCCAACGTCCTGACTTTC. Combining the CDR3 with reference TRBV28 and TRBJ2-6 gives the whole variable domain DVKVTQSSRYLVKRTGEKVFLECVQDMDHENMFWYRQDPGLGLRLIYFSYDVKMKEKGDIPEGYSVSREKKERFSLILESASTNQTSMYLCASSLFWAGANVLTFGAGSRLTVL.

This clone turned up a few times. This chain uses TRBV30 with TRBJ2-2; D is unresolved. Germline V CDR1 and CDR2: GTSNPN, SVGIG (reference sequence). The CDR3 is 11 amino acids. V lost 7 bases and J 3 bases, leaving 6 bases between the germline ends. In DNA form, the CDR3 reads TGTGCCTATCAGCACACCGGGGAGCTGTTTTTT. It translates to CAYQHTGELFF. The full variable domain, completed using reference TRBV30 and TRBJ2-2, is SQTIHQWPATLVQPVGSPLSLECTVEGTSNPNLYWYRQAAGRGLQLLFYSVGIGQISSEVPQNLSASRPQDRQFILSSKKLLLSDSGFYLCAYQHTGELFFGEGSRLTVL.

This chain uses TRBV29-1 with TRBJ2-7, with TRBD1 matching over 7 bases. Germline CDR1 SQVTM, CDR2 ANQGSEA. The V and J ends lost 8 bases and 3 bases, in that order; junction bases with no gene match: 19. The CDR3 runs to 16 residues. CDR3 protein: CSPPSMWNRDSYEQYF. Written as DNA, the CDR3 is TGCAGCCCACCGAGCATGTGGAACCGGGACAGCTACGAGCAGTACTTC.

The chain links TRBV14 to TRBJ1-1; D unclear. CDR3 length: 14 residues. V gave up 6 bases and J gave up 1 base, with 12 bases separating them. Germline lookup yields CDR1 SGHDN and CDR2 FVKESK. In DNA, the CDR3 is TGTGCCAGCAGTACTCGGGGAGGGAACACTGAAGCTTTCTTT. Amino acids: CASSTRGGNTEAFF.

As for this clone: It is unclear where the CDR3 begins or ends on the DNA, so no DNA is shown, and the CDR3 is as TCRdb lists it. This chain connects TRBV21-1 to TRBJ2-7; the D call in the table, TRBD1, was not verified against the DNA. TRBV21-1 is a documented pseudogene. The CDR3 has 15 amino acids, counting both end residues. The CDR3 sequence: CASSSTGTGFFWQYF.

This clone was seen a single time. This sequence joins TRBV5-1 and TRBJ1-2; D might be TRBD1 (6 bases). In germline, CDR1 is SGHRS, CDR2 YFSETQ. V was trimmed by 0 bases and J by 7 bases, leaving 19 bases between them. CDR3 length equals 16 residues. The CDR3: CASSLADLGGAVGYTF. The CDR3 DNA is TGCGCCAGCAGCTTGGCCGACCTTGGGGGGGCTGTTGGCTACACCTTC.

In its sample, this clone was seen once. The chain links TRBV7-2 to TRBJ2-7; the D is unclear. The CDR3 length is 15 residues. The V and J ends lost 1 base and 4 bases respectively, with 14 bases between them. The V gene's germline CDR1 is SGHTA and CDR2 FQGNSA. The CDR3 coding sequence is TGTGCCAGCAGCTTAGACAGACTGTCGGCGTACGAGCAGTACTTC. Protein product: CASSLDRLSAYEQYF.

The CDR3 nucleotides are TGTGCCAGCAGTGTCGGGAAGGAGACCCAGTACTTC. Translation: CASSVGKETQYF. The gene calls are TRBV2 and TRBJ2-5, with D possibly TRBD2 on 5 matching bases. V was clipped by 4 bases and J by 5 bases, with 8 bases between them. The CDR3 totals 12 residues. CDR1 is SNHLY and CDR2 is FYNNEI in the germline V gene.

The chain has TRBV27 and TRBJ2-7, with TRBD2 matching over 9 bases. V dropped 0 bases and J dropped 4; count of bases not matched to a gene: 7. Germline V lookup: CDR1 MNHEY, CDR2 SMNVEV (reference sequence). The CDR3 consists of 16 residues. The CDR3 coding sequence is TGTGCCAGCAGTTTATCTTACAGCGCGGGGGGGTACGAGCAGTACTTC. Translation gives CASSLSYSAGGYEQYF.

The chain is built from TRBV7-8 and TRBJ2-3; no firm D call. The V and J ends lost 4 bases and 5 bases respectively, with 4 bases between them. The CDR3 runs 11 residues. From germline, CDR1 is SGHVS and CDR2 FQNEAQ. In DNA, the CDR3 is TGTGCCAGCAGCTCCCTAGATACGCAGTATTTT. As protein: CASSSLDTQYF.

The rearrangement uses TRBV10-1 and TRBJ2-1, with TRBD1 matching over 12 bases. V gave up 4 bases and J gave up 4 bases; unmatched junction bases: 8. Germline CDR1 is WNHNN and CDR2 is SYGVQD (reference sequence). CDR3 length equals 17 residues. The CDR3 DNA reads as TGCGCCAGCAGTGGGGCCGGGACAGGGGGCGCTTACAATGAGCAGTTCTTC. It encodes CASSGAGTGGAYNEQFF.

The chain recombines TRBV5-6 with TRBJ2-7; D remains ambiguous. Looked up from germline, CDR1 is SGHDT and CDR2 is YYEEEE. The CDR3 has 11 residues. V dropped 2 bases and J dropped 4 bases, with 4 bases sitting between them. The CDR3 DNA follows: TGTGCCAGCAGCTTCCAATACGAGCAGTACTTC. It yields the protein CASSFQYEQYF.

This chain uses TRBV4-2 with TRBJ2-2; 7 bases fit TRBD1. CDR1 is LGHNA, CDR2 YNFKEQ, per germline. Losses at the gene ends were 5 bases for V and 2 bases for J; bases not matched to a gene: 8. The CDR3 is 16 amino acids. In nucleotides, the CDR3 is TGTGCCAGCAGCTTAGGGGGCCCGACCAACACCGGGGAGCTGTTTTTT. Amino acid sequence: CASSLGGPTNTGELFF.

The chain is built from TRBV5-1 and TRBJ1-4; 10 nucleotides agree with TRBD1. CDR1 and CDR2 (germline): SGHRS, YFSETQ. Trimming removed 0 bases from V and 6 bases from J; junction bases left unmatched: 5. This CDR3 is built from 16 residues. The CDR3: CASSLDLGQGYEKLFF. The CDR3 nucleotides read TGCGCCAGCAGCTTGGATTTGGGACAGGGGTATGAAAAACTGTTTTTT.